This passage covers 23 T cell receptor beta chains from one sample sequenced in a study of blood T cell repertoires in COVID-19. TCRdb's copy holds only in-frame clones and misses some; the assay was immunoSEQ multiplex PCR. The data show 150,000 or so clones, less than 80% seen once. The sequencing sample was made of peripheral blood. Receptors originate from a woman older than 75 with active or convalescent COVID-19.

The J gene is TRBJ2-7, the V gene TRBV6-6; 11 bases match TRBD1. The germline CDR1 and CDR2 sequences are MNHNY and SVGAGI (reference sequence). This CDR3 region has 15 residues. V trimming: 1 base; J trimming: 3 bases; junction bases outside the gene matches: 2. CDR3 DNA sequence: TGTGCCAGCAGTTACTATGGGACAGGGGGCTACGAGCAGTACTTC. Translating gives CASSYYGTGGYEQYF.

The J gene is TRBJ2-5, the V gene TRBV29-1; D not certain. The CDR3 contains 14 residues. V was clipped by 4 bases and J by 3 bases, with 15 bases between them. The germline gives CDR1 SQVTM, CDR2 ANQGSEA. DNA for the CDR3: TGCAGCGTTGGTTCTCGAGGAAGAAAAGAGACCCAGTACTTC. It yields the protein CSVGSRGRKETQYF.

This sequence joins TRBV25-1 and TRBJ1-2; TRBD1 aligns across 9 bases. Looked up from germline, CDR1 is MGHDK and CDR2 is SYGVNS. Trimming cost V 4 bases and J 5 bases; bases outside gene matches: 14. The CDR3 contains 17 residues. CDR3 residues: CASSAAGTGSVKYGYTF. CDR3 nucleotide sequence: TGTGCCAGCAGTGCCGCCGGGACAGGGTCCGTCAAGTATGGCTACACCTTC.

The chain carries TRBV4-1 and TRBJ2-4; 12 nucleotides line up with TRBD2. From germline, CDR1 is MGHRA and CDR2 YSYEKL. Trimming cost V 0 bases and J 8 bases; bases outside gene matches: 8. The CDR3 contains 17 residues. CDR3 DNA: TGCGCCAGCAGCCAAGACCTAGCGGGGGGGCCGTGGGACATTCAGTACTTC. Its protein product is CASSQDLAGGPWDIQYF.

The chain couples TRBV6-6 to TRBJ1-5, with D maybe TRBD1 (5 bases). The V end was cut by 5 bases, the J end by 4 bases, with 12 bases between. The germline V gene encodes CDR1 MNHNY and CDR2 SVGAGI (reference sequence). The CDR3 is made up of 14 amino acids. CDR3 in amino acids: CASSHDGGNQPQHF. The DNA of the CDR3 is TGTGCCAGCAGTCACGATGGGGGGAATCAGCCCCAGCATTTT.

V is TRBV13 and J is TRBJ1-1; 8 bases match TRBD1. With 5 bases clipped from V and 10 bases from J, the junction kept 12 bases outside the gene matches. The CDR3 has 14 amino acids. The germline CDR1 and CDR2 sequences are PRHDT and FYEKMQ (reference sequence). CDR3 coding DNA: TGTGCCAGCAGCAAGAAGACAGGGGACCCTTCAGCTTTCTTT. Protein: CASSKKTGDPSAFF.

This clone has a single count. The chain uses TRBV11-3 and TRBJ1-1, with D possibly matching TRBD1 (5 bases). The CDR3 consists of 15 residues. V lost 5 bases and J 3 bases, leaving 16 bases between the germline ends. CDR1 and CDR2 (germline): SGHNT, YENEEA. The chain's CDR3 is CASSLSGDGDTEAFF. In DNA form, the CDR3 reads TGTGCCAGCAGCCTCTCGGGGGACGGGGACACTGAAGCTTTCTTT.

The rearrangement joins TRBV5-6 to TRBJ1-1; 8 bases map to TRBD1. This CDR3 region has 15 residues. Germline-derived CDR1 and CDR2 are SGHDT and YYEEEE. Trimming cost V 4 bases and J 6 bases; bases outside gene matches: 11. CDR3 residues: CASSQLGQGVAEAFF. The CDR3 coding sequence is TGTGCCAGCAGCCAGCTCGGACAGGGCGTCGCTGAAGCTTTCTTT.

V is TRBV4-2 and J is TRBJ1-2; 7 positions agree with TRBD1. Germline values: CDR1 LGHNA, CDR2 YNFKEQ. This CDR3 is built from 16 residues. V gave up 0 bases and J gave up 4 bases; unmatched junction bases: 8. In DNA form, the CDR3 reads TGTGCCAGCAGCCAAGAGATCCGGACAGGTGGCTATGGCTACACCTTC. Protein: CASSQEIRTGGYGYTF.

This rearrangement joins TRBV10-2 to TRBJ1-5; D perhaps matches TRBD1 (5 bases). The CDR3 loop spans 15 amino acids. Germline CDR1 WSHSY, CDR2 SAAADI. Between the trimmed V and J ends, which lost 3 bases and 4 bases, there was a span of 13 bases. The CDR3 loop is CASSDSDRGNQPQHF. For the CDR3, the DNA is TGCGCCAGCAGTGATAGTGACCGGGGGAATCAGCCCCAGCATTTT.

In its sample, this clone was seen once. The V call is TRBV5-4, the J call TRBJ2-7; 7 bases are shared with TRBD2. CDR3 length equals 15 residues. Per the germline V gene, CDR1 is SGHNT and CDR2 is YYREEE (reference sequence). With 4 bases clipped from V and 1 base from J, the junction kept 8 bases outside the gene matches. The CDR3 DNA follows: TGTGCCAGCAGCCCCCAAGCGGGATATTCCTACGAGCAGTACTTC. This translates into CASSPQAGYSYEQYF. Complete variable domain (other parts from reference TRBV5-4 and TRBJ2-7): ETGVTQSPTHLIKTRGQQVTLRCSSQSGHNTVSWYQQALGQGPQFIFQYYREEENGRGNFPPRFSGLQFPNYSSELNVNALELDDSALYLCASSPQAGYSYEQYFGPGTRLTVT.

V gene TRBV11-2 combines with J gene TRBJ1-5, with D possibly being TRBD1 (6 bases). CDR1 and CDR2 from the germline V gene are SGHAT and FQNNGV. V lost 5 bases and J 0 bases, leaving 11 bases between the germline ends. The CDR3 is 15 amino acids. The CDR3 loop is CASSKTRGSNQPQHF. CDR3 nucleotides: TGTGCCAGCAGCAAGACCAGGGGTAGCAATCAGCCCCAGCATTTT.

This clone was observed a handful of times. The chain links TRBV7-9 to TRBJ2-6; possibly TRBD1 for D (5 bases). V was trimmed by 0 bases and J by 2 bases, leaving 11 bases between them. Per the germline V gene, CDR1 is SEHNR and CDR2 is FQNEAQ (reference sequence). The CDR3 covers 17 residues. CDR3 nucleotide sequence: TGTGCCAGCAGCTTAGCGCGTCAGGGTCCTGGGGCCAACGTCCTGACTTTC. As protein: CASSLARQGPGANVLTF.

CDR3: CASSPLAGGPTGAETQYF. CDR3 in DNA: TGCGCCAGCAGCCCACTAGCGGGGGGGCCAACCGGGGCGGAGACCCAGTACTTC. The J gene is TRBJ2-5, the V gene TRBV4-1; 13 nucleotides match TRBD2. This CDR3 is 18 amino acids long. Germline assignment: CDR1 MGHRA and CDR2 YSYEKL. V lost 4 bases and J lost 5; bases outside the gene matches: 13.

This chain joins TRBV28 and TRBJ1-1; D gene uncertain. Germline loops: CDR1 MDHEN, CDR2 SYDVKM. The CDR3 runs to 14 residues. The ends were cut back, 3 bases at V and 0 bases at J, with 8 bases in the middle. DNA of the CDR3: TGTGCCAGCAGTTTGCGGCAGATGAACACTGAAGCTTTCTTT. Encoded protein: CASSLRQMNTEAFF.

The CDR3 here is CASSIGGGSQPQHF. The CDR3 DNA is TGTGCCAGTAGTATTGGGGGAGGGAGTCAGCCCCAGCATTTT. The V call is TRBV19, the J call TRBJ1-5, with D possibly TRBD1 on 5 matching bases. Germline loops: CDR1 LNHDA, CDR2 SQIVND (reference sequence). V lost 3 bases and J 6 bases, leaving 12 bases between the germline ends. The CDR3 spans 14 residues.

The chain carries TRBV2 and TRBJ1-4, with a possible D match to TRBD1 (6 bases). The CDR3 is 13 residues long. V gave up 11 bases and J gave up 4 bases, with 14 bases separating them. Germline lookup yields CDR1 SNHLY and CDR2 FYNNEI. Here the CDR3 reads CASGGQNNEKLFF. CDR3 DNA sequence: TGTGCCTCGGGCGGACAGAATAATGAAAAACTGTTTTTT.

This CDR3 reads CASSVETLATQYF. CDR3 bases: TGTGCCAGCAGCGTGGAAACATTAGCTACGCAGTATTTT. The rearrangement joins TRBV9 to TRBJ2-3; D ambiguous. This CDR3 comprises 13 residues. Trimming pared 2 bases from V and 8 bases from J, leaving 12 bases between. The germline gives CDR1 SGDLS, CDR2 YYNGEE.

The gene calls are TRBV28 and TRBJ2-1, with unresolved D. Germline CDR1 is MDHEN and CDR2 is SYDVKM. The length of the CDR3 is 16 residues. Trimming stripped 4 bases from V and 0 bases from J, with 13 bases between. The CDR3 sequence: CASSSPDTSSYNEQFF. Written as DNA, the CDR3 is TGTGCCAGCAGTTCCCCTGACACGAGCTCCTACAATGAGCAGTTCTTC.

The chain links TRBV28 to TRBJ2-5, with a tentative D call TRBD2 (6 bases). Deletions cut 2 bases from V and 2 bases from J, with 21 bases between. Per the germline V gene, CDR1 is MDHEN and CDR2 is SYDVKM. The CDR3 loop spans 18 amino acids. CDR3: CASSLGGSRARPQETQYF. CDR3 in DNA: TGTGCCAGCAGTTTAGGGGGGTCGAGGGCTCGCCCACAAGAGACCCAGTACTTC.

This chain uses TRBV4-1 with TRBJ1-4; 9 nucleotides match TRBD1. The CDR3 runs to 14 residues. Germline V gene data show CDR1 as MGHRA and CDR2 as YSYEKL. Germline trimming cut 4 bases from V and 8 bases from J; bases unmatched to any gene: 5. DNA for the CDR3: TGCGCCAGCAGCCGTACAGGGGGCGACGAAAAACTGTTTTTT. Protein product: CASSRTGGDEKLFF.

In this sample, this clone turned up a few times. This sequence joins TRBV11-2 and TRBJ1-1; no clear D gene. This CDR3 contains 13 residues. Germline CDR1 reads SGHAT; CDR2 reads FQNNGV. Trimming stripped 2 bases from V and 5 bases from J, with 9 bases between. Here the CDR3 DNA reads TGTGCCAGCAGCTTATGGGCTAATACTGAAGCTTTCTTT. Translation: CASSLWANTEAFF.

The V and J genes are TRBV19 and TRBJ1-3, with unresolved D. This CDR3 contains 12 residues. CDR1 and CDR2 from the germline V gene are LNHDA and SQIVND (reference sequence). Trimming left V 9 bases short and J 1 base short, with 7 bases between. CDR3 residues: CASRSSGNTIYF. The CDR3 DNA reads as TGTGCCAGCCGGAGTTCTGGAAACACCATATATTTT.